This T cell receptor (beta chain) was captured in a study of T cells in Graves' hyperthyroidism and ophthalmopathy (dated by TCRdb to 2018 to 2020). Regarding the complete study: Peripheral blood samples were taken at the time of initial diagnosis, prior to any treatment. The approximately 90 discovery patients were divided at random into training and test sets in a 7:3 ratio. The paper reports TCR Vbeta CDR3 sequencing of 130 to 150 peripheral blood samples: fewer than 50 ophthalmopathy, about 75 hyperthyroidism and some 17 progressor patients. In roughly six Graves' hyperthyroidism patients, the study also compared T-cell repertoires from thyroid tissue with T-cell repertoires from blood. After sampling, hyperthyroidism patients received methimazole starting at 30 mg daily, and ophthalmopathy patients received high-dose intravenous methylprednisolone. To identify distinguishing TCR V-J signatures, a discovery cohort of around 100 patients was used, comprising 40 to 45 with Graves' ophthalmopathy and some 60 with stable Graves' hyperthyroidism. Whether ophthalmopathy could be predicted prospectively was tested in an independent validation cohort made up of roughly 19 hyperthyroidism patients plus 17 patients who later progressed to ophthalmopathy.

The TCR beta CDR3 regions were amplified from RNA transcripts. The first round of RT-PCR for the TCR CDR3 was performed with the HTBI primer set and the Qiagen OneStep RT-PCR kit. Libraries were constructed in a second round of multiplex PCR, after which size selection and purification were performed. Sequencing of the libraries was done on an Illumina HiSeq2000 using paired-end 100 bp reads. The published analysis was carried out like this. SOAPnuke was used to process the raw data, with reads discarded if the reads contained adapters or uncalled bases, had a mean Phred below 15, or lacked an exact constant-primer or identifier match. High-quality paired reads were merged using COPE v1.2.5, and each unique nucleotide sequence was defined as a clonotype. Clonotypes were aligned to IMGT TRBV, TRBD and TRBJ reference segments using MiTCR v1.1. The analysis was restricted to V-J combinations with a frequency above 0.0001, which together covered 99% to 99.2% of the repertoires. A TCS score was defined as the ratio between F50 (clonal expansion) and ExV (chaos), using BLOSUM62-based TCRdist between CDR3 peptides within each V-J. Welch's t-statistics and random forest reduced fewer than 550 V-J features to some 14, which were used in a naive Bayes classifier (R e1071). TCRdb passed the public sequencing reads through fastp at Q25 and MiXCR, retaining productive beta sequences. Entries that share a CDR3 protein sequence are merged under the most common genes and DNA. In this record, the V and J calls reflect TCRdb's handling and not the investigators' own analysis. A total of around 440,000 distinct CDR3 sequences appear in this sample, more than 15% of them only once. The ten largest clones add up to approximately 8% of the sample.

Stable Graves' hyperthyroidism was defined as no progression to ophthalmopathy during 18 months of follow-up. The hyperthyroidism patients were between 18 and 65 years old and newly diagnosed, with a disease duration of less than 2 months. Any patient with an uncontrolled infection, another autoimmune disease, pregnancy or lactation was excluded. Clinical symptoms, serum thyroxine and TRAb, thyroid ultrasound, and orbital computed tomography formed the basis for the diagnoses. Ficoll-Paque density gradient centrifugation was used to isolate PBMCs from under 11 ml of fresh peripheral blood. Total RNA was extracted using Trizol reagent, and RNA quality was assessed on an Agilent 2100 Bioanalyzer. CDR1 and CDR2, per the germline V gene (reference sequence), are SEHNR and FQNEAQ. V and J lose 5 bases and 1 base, and a span of 8 bases separates them. Inclusive of the bounding cysteine and phenylalanine, the CDR3 is 13 residues long. The retained sequence is limited to the CDR3, 39 bases, with the frame set at the first base.

On the study overall, not on this receptor specifically: Most expanded thyroid clonotypes (frequency above 0.001) were also found in blood, which suggests that blood repertoires may mirror thyroid immune responses. In validation, the model predicted progression to ophthalmopathy a median of around 6.5 months before onset, with over 55% sensitivity and around 76% specificity. No statistical method was used to set the sample size in advance, and investigators knew the group allocation. A model built on a 13 V-J signature distinguished ophthalmopathy from stable hyperthyroidism, reaching roughly 88% sensitivity and around 82% specificity in cross-validation and 80%/75% in testing.

As regards this clonotype: No cognate antigen has been identified for it. Base qualities are not provided; no much larger clone lies one nucleotide away.

The sequenced sample consisted of blood. This chain joins TRBV7-9 to TRBJ1-2; the D gene lacks a confident call. The clonotype comes from a woman aged 18-29 years with Graves' hyperthyroidism. The DNA sequence is given as TGTGCCAGCAGCCCCCGGATTAACTATGGCTACACCTTC. Translation gives CASSPRINYGYTF. Extended through the reference TRBV7-9 and TRBJ1-2 proteins, this CDR3 yields the full variable domain: DTGVSQNPRHKITKRGQNVTFRCDPISEHNRLYWYRQTLGQGPEFLTYFQNEAQLEKSRLLSDRFSAERPKGSFSTLEIQRTEQGDSAMYLCASSPRINYGYTFGSGTRLTVV.